This T cell receptor beta chain originates from a study of a mutant IDH1 vaccine in newly diagnosed glioma. Study summary: Vaccines were first given 4-6 weeks after radiotherapy alone, or with temozolomide cycles. Findings and caveats of the study: A vaccine-induced immune response developed in about 93% of the patients.

Comments on this clone: What it binds is unknown.

The germline V gene has CDR1 SQVTM and CDR2 ANQGSEA. The CDR3 is 12 residues long. V shed 1 base and J shed 7 bases, with 9 bases lying between them. Stated time point: week 23, last vaccination. The content of each vaccine dose was 300 ug of mutant IDH1 20-mer peptide, and topical imiquimod accompanied it. The assay was immunoSEQ multiplex PCR, and TCRdb's table has in-frame clones only and misses some. The table includes 20,000 to 25,000 clones, approximately 78% detected once. Sequencing used PBMCs, obtained from a glioma patient whose treatment included an IDH1 peptide vaccine. The receptor was derived from a man aged 30 to 45 with glioma. The V call is TRBV29-1, the J call TRBJ2-3; D remains ambiguous. The CDR3 region has the DNA TGCAGCGTTGAAGCGGGCAGTAATACGCAGTATTTT. As protein: CSVEAGSNTQYF.